Following are 8 T cell receptor beta chains from one sample sequenced in a study of T cells in Graves' hyperthyroidism and ophthalmopathy. TCR beta CDR3 region amplification was performed from RNA transcripts. First-round RT-PCR targeting the TCR CDR3 was performed with the HTBI primer set. TCRdb itself ran the multiplex PCR reads through MiXCR, one entry per CDR3 protein. Of 600,000 to 850,000 distinct CDR3 sequences in the sample, roughly 20% were seen once. Sequenced sample: blood. These receptors all come from a woman in her forties or fifties with Graves' hyperthyroidism that later progressed to Graves' ophthalmopathy.

The CDR3 region has the DNA TGTGCCAGCTCACCCCCCGGGACAGGGTACCTCGGCACCTTC. It codes for CASSPPGTGYLGTF. V and J are TRBV18 and TRBJ1-2; 9 bases are shared with TRBD1. Unmatched junction bases numbered 12, after V lost 3 bases and J lost 13 bases. The germline V gene has CDR1 KGHSH and CDR2 LQKENI. The CDR3 spans 14 residues.

This clonotype has more than one count but fewer than ten. The V gene is TRBV3-1, the J gene TRBJ2-6; 12 bases line up with TRBD1. The J segment lost 4 bases and the V segment lost 1 base, leaving 5 bases of the junction unmatched. Germline assignment: CDR1 LGHDT and CDR2 YNNKEL (reference sequence). This CDR3 has 18 residues. Here the CDR3 DNA reads TGTGCCAGCAGCCAAGTGGGACAGGGGGCGAACGGGGCCAACGTCCTGACTTTC. It yields the protein CASSQVGQGANGANVLTF.

Concerning this clonotype itself: One base away lies a much larger clone, so this may be a sequencing read error. The conserved phenylalanine or tryptophan normally closing the CDR3 is absent here, so this likely arose from a read error. The chain recombines TRBV20-1 with TRBJ1-5, with D uncertain. The CDR3 runs to 12 residues. The germline V gene encodes CDR1 DFQATT and CDR2 SNEGSKA (reference sequence). Trimming left V 3 bases short and J 4 bases short, with 7 bases between. The CDR3 here is CSARDLNQPQHL. In nucleotides, the CDR3 is TGCAGTGCTAGGGACTTGAATCAGCCCCAGCATCTT.

This clonotype was picked up many times. The rearrangement joins TRBV12-3 or TRBV12-4 to TRBJ1-1; unclear D gene. V lost 3 bases, J lost 1 base, and 18 bases lay in between. This CDR3 has 17 residues. The chain's CDR3 is CASSFGRIGDGNTEAFF. CDR3 DNA sequence: TGTGCCAGCAGTTTCGGCCGAATCGGTGACGGGAACACTGAAGCTTTCTTT.

This clonotype was observed many times. The J gene is TRBJ1-1, the V gene TRBV7-9; 8 positions agree with TRBD1. This CDR3 contains 14 residues. Germline CDR1 reads SEHNR; CDR2 reads FQNEAQ (reference sequence). Germline trimming cut 8 bases from V and 4 bases from J; bases unmatched to any gene: 9. CDR3 sequence reads: CASSSGQGSTEAFF. The CDR3 DNA reads as TGTGCCAGCTCATCCGGACAGGGAAGCACTGAAGCTTTCTTT.

The CDR3 is CSASRLQAFF. CDR3 DNA: TGCAGTGCTAGTAGGCTTCAAGCTTTCTTT. This chain connects TRBV20-1 to TRBJ1-1; D gene uncertain. The CDR3 has 10 amino acids. V gave up 3 bases and J gave up 9 bases, with 8 bases separating them. Germline CDR1 is DFQATT and CDR2 is SNEGSKA (reference sequence).

This clonotype was counted a few times. The DNA of the CDR3 is TGTGCCAGCAGCAAGGACGGCGCCTCCTACGAGCAGTACTTC. This translates into CASSKDGASYEQYF. The chain has TRBV7-2 and TRBJ2-7; D is unresolved. The germline gives CDR1 SGHTA, CDR2 FQGNSA. V gave up 5 bases and J gave up 0 bases, with 11 bases separating them. The CDR3 consists of 14 residues.

A word on this clonotype: This may come from a read error, since a much larger clone is one base off. Since no conserved phenylalanine or tryptophan closes the CDR3, a read error is the likely cause. The CDR3 bases are TGTGCCAGCAGCCGTGGACCTAGCAATCAGCCCCAGCATTCT. This codes for CASSRGPSNQPQHS. The rearrangement joins TRBV3-1 to TRBJ1-5; no reliable D call. V was cut by 4 bases and J by 0 bases, with 7 bases left in between. Germline CDR1 is LGHDT and CDR2 is YNNKEL (reference sequence). CDR3 length equals 14 residues.